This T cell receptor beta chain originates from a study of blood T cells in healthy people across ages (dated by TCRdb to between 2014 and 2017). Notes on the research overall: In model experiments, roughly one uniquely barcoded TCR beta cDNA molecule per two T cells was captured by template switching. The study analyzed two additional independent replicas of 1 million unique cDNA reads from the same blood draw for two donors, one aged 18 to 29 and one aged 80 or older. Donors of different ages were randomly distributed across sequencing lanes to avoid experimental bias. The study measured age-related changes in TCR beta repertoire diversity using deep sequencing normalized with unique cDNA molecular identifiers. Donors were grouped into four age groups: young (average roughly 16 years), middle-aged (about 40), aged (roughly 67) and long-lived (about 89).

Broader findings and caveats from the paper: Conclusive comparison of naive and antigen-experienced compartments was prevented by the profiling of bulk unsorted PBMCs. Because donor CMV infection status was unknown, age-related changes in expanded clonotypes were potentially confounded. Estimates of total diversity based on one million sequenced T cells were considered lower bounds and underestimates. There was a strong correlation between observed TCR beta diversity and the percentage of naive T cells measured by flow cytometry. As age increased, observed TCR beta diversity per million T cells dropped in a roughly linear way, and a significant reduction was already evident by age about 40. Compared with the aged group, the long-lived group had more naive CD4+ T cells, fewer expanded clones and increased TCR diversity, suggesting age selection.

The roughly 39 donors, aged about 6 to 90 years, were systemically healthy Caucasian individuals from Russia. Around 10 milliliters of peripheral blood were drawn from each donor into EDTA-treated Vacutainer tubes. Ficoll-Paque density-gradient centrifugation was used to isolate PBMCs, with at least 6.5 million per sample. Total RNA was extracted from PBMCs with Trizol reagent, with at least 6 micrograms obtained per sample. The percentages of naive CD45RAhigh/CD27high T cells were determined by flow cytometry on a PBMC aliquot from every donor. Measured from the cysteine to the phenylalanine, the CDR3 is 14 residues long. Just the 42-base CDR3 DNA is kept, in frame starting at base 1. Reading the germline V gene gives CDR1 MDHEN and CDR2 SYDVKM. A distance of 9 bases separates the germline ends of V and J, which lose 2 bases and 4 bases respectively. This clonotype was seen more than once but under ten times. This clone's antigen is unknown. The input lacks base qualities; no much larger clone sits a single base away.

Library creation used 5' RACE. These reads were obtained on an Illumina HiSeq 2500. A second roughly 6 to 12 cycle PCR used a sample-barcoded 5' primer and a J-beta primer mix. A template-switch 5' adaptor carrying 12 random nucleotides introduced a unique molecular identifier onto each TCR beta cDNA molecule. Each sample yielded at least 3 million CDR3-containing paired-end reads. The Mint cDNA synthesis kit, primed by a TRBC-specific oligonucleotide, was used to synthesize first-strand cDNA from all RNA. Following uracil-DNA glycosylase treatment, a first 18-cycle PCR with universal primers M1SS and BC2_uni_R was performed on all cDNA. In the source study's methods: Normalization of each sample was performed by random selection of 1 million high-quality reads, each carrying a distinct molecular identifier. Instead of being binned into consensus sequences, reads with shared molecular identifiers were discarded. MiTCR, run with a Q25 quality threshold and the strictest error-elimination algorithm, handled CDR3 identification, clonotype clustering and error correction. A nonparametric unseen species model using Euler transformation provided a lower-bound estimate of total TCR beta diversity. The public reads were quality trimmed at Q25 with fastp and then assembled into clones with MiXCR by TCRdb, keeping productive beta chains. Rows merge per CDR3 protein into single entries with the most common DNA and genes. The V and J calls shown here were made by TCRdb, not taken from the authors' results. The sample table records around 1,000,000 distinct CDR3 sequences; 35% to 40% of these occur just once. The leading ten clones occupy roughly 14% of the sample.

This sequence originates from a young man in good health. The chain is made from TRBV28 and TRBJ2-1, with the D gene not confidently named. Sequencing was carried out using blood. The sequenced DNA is TGTGCCAGCAGTTTAGCGACACCGTACAATGAGCAGTTCTTC. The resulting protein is CASSLATPYNEQFF.